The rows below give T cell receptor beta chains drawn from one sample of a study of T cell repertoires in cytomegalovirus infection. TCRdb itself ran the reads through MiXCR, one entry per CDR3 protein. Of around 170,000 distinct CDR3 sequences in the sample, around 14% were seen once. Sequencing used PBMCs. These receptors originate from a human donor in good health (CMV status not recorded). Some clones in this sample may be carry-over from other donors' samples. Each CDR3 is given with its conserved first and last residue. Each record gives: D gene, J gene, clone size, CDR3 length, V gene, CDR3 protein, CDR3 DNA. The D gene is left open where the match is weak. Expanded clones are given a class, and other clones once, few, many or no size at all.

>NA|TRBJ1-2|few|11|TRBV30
CAWRAPYGYTF
TGTGCCTGGAGGGCGCCCTATGGCTACACCTTC
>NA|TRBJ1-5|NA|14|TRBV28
CASTRTIIGQPQHF
TGTGCCAGCACCAGGACGATCATCGGTCAGCCCCAGCATTTT
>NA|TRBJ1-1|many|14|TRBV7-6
CASSLGRQNTEAFF
TGTGCCAGCAGCTTAGGGCGACAGAACACTGAAGCTTTCTTT
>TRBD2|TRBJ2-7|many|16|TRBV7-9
CASSGIRTSGEYEQYF
TGTGCCAGCAGCGGAATACGGACTAGCGGAGAATACGAGCAGTACTTC
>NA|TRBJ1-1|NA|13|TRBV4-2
CASSPWSNTEAFF
TGTGCCAGCAGCCCATGGAGTAACACTGAAGCTTTCTTT
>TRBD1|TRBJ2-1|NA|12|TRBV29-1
CSAGTGGYEQFF
TGCAGCGCCGGGACAGGGGGGTATGAGCAGTTCTTC
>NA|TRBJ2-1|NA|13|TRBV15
CATRRDKYNEQFF
TGTGCCACCCGACGGGACAAGTACAATGAGCAGTTCTTC
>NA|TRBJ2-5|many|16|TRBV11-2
CASSSRLSGAQETQYF
TGTGCCAGCAGCTCCCGGTTAAGTGGGGCGCAAGAGACCCAGTACTTC
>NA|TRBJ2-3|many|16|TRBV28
CASSLSGAWGTDTQYF
TGTGCCAGCAGTTTATCGGGAGCGTGGGGCACAGATACGCAGTATTTT
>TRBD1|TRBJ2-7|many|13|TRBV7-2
CASKITGDYEQYF
TGTGCCAGCAAAATCACAGGGGATTACGAGCAGTACTTC
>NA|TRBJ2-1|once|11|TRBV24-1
CATTAYNEQFF
TGTGCCACCACAGCCTACAATGAGCAGTTCTTC
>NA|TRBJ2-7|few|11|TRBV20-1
CSAPRAYEQYF
TGCAGTGCTCCTAGGGCGTACGAGCAGTACTTC
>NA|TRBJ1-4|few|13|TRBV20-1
CSASSTANEKLFF
TGCAGTGCTAGTTCCACGGCTAATGAAAAACTGTTTTTT
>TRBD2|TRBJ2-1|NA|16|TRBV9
CASSHKTSGASNEQFF
TGTGCCAGCAGCCACAAGACTAGCGGGGCCTCGAATGAGCAGTTCTTC
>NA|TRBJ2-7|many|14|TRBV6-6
CASTGTTPSYEQYF
TGTGCCAGCACGGGGACAACTCCCTCCTACGAGCAGTACTTC
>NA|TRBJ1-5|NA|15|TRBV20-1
CSARKSLDGNQPQHF
TGCAGTGCTAGGAAATCCCTTGACGGCAATCAGCCCCAGCATTTT
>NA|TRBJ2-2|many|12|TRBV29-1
CSVVRGTGELFF
TGCAGCGTGGTTCGAGGGACCGGGGAGCTGTTTTTT
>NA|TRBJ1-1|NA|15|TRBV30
CAWSVLAGTNTEAFF
TGTGCCTGGAGTGTACTGGCAGGAACGAACACTGAAGCTTTCTTT
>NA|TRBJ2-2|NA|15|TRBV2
CASSQGPAYTGELFF
TGTGCCAGCAGTCAGGGGCCGGCTTACACCGGGGAGCTGTTTTTT
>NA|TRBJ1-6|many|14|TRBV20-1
CSAGEGQEYSPLHF
TGCAGTGCTGGGGAGGGACAAGAGTATTCACCCCTCCACTTT
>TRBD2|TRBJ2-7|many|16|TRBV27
CASGKLLAGGSYEQYF
TGTGCCAGCGGGAAATTGCTAGCGGGAGGTTCTTACGAGCAGTACTTC
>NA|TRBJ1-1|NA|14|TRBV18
CASSFGVGNTEAFF
TGTGCCAGCTCTTTCGGGGTGGGTAACACTGAAGCTTTCTTT
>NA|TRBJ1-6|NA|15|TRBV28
CASSSTDSQVQPLHF
TGTGCCAGCAGTTCGACGGACTCACAAGTCCAACCCCTCCACTTT
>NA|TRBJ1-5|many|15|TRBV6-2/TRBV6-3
CASTRGQGNNQPQHF
TGTGCCAGCACCCGAGGGCAGGGAAACAATCAGCCCCAGCATTTT
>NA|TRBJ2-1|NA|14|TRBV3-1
CASSREGGLSEQFF
TGTGCCAGCAGCCGGGAGGGGGGGCTCAGTGAGCAGTTCTTC
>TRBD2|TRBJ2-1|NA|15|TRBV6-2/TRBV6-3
CASWAAGGSANEQFF
TGTGCCAGCTGGGCGGCGGGAGGGTCGGCCAATGAGCAGTTCTTC
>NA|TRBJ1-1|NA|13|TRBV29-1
CSVGGTENTEAFF
TGCAGCGTAGGAGGGACGGAGAACACTGAAGCTTTCTTT
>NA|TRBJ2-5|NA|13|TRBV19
CASSIGLGKTQYF
TGTGCCAGTAGTATAGGACTCGGGAAGACCCAGTACTTC
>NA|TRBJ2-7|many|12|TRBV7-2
CASSLLRWEQYF
TGTGCCAGCAGCCTTCTCCGCTGGGAGCAGTACTTC
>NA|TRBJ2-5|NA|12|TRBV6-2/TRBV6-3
CASTNREETQYF
TGTGCCAGCACCAACAGGGAAGAGACCCAGTACTTC
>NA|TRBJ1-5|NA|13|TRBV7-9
CASRSRGDQPQHF
TGTGCCAGCAGGTCCAGGGGCGATCAGCCCCAGCATTTT
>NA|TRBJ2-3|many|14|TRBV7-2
CASSTNRAADTQYF
TGTGCCAGCAGCACCAATAGGGCCGCAGATACGCAGTATTTT
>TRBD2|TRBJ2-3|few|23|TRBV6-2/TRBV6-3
CASSYHPSPETWAGGPLPDTQYF
TGTGCCAGCAGTTACCATCCGTCACCGGAGACATGGGCGGGAGGGCCTCTGCCAGATACGCAGTATTTT
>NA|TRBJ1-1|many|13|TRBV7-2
CASMRGRSTEAFF
TGTGCCAGTATGCGGGGTAGGAGCACTGAAGCTTTCTTT
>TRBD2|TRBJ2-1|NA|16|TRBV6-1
CASRRSGTRTYNEQFF
TGTGCCAGCAGACGCTCCGGGACTAGGACCTACAATGAGCAGTTCTTC
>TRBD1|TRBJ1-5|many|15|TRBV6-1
CASRSSDRGRQPQHF
TGTGCCAGCAGATCTTCGGACAGGGGCCGTCAGCCCCAGCATTTT
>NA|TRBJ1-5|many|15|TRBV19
CASSPRTEANQPQHF
TGTGCCAGTAGCCCTCGGACCGAAGCTAATCAGCCCCAGCATTTT
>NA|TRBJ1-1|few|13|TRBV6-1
CASRTTVTTEAFF
TGTGCCAGCAGGACGACAGTCACCACTGAAGCTTTCTTT
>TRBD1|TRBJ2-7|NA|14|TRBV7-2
CASSLDRGRYEQYF
TGTGCCAGCAGCCTTGACAGGGGGCGGTACGAGCAGTACTTC
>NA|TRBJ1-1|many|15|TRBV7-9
CASTTLSGYLIEAFF
TGTGCCAGCACCACGCTATCCGGGTACCTCATTGAAGCTTTCTTT
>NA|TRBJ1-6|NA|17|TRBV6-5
CASSYRWSSRARSPLHF
TGTGCCAGCAGTTACCGGTGGTCCAGCAGGGCGCGGTCACCCCTCCACTTT
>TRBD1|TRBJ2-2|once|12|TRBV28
CASSYRGGELFF
TGTGCCAGCAGTTACAGGGGTGGGGAGCTGTTTTTT
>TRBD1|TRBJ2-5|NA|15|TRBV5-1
CASSISGQSQETQYF
TGCGCCAGCAGCATTTCGGGACAGTCTCAAGAGACCCAGTACTTC
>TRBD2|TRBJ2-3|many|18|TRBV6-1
CASSDGLAGGMGTDTQYF
TGTGCCAGCAGTGATGGACTAGCGGGAGGGATGGGCACAGATACGCAGTATTTT
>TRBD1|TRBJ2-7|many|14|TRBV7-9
CASSYVDRGYEQYF
TGTGCCAGCAGCTACGTCGACAGGGGCTACGAGCAGTACTTC
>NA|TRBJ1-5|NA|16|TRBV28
CASSFSQGRGHQPQHF
TGTGCCAGCAGTTTTTCGCAGGGAAGGGGCCATCAGCCCCAGCATTTT
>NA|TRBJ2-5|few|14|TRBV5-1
CASSLGQNQETQYF
TGCGCCAGCAGCTTGGGACAGAACCAAGAGACCCAGTACTTC
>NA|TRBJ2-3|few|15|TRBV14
CASSQDLGPKDTQYF
TGTGCCAGCAGCCAAGATCTTGGACCTAAAGATACGCAGTATTTT
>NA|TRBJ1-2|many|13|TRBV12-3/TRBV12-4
CASSPRRANGYTF
TGTGCCAGCAGTCCCAGGCGGGCGAATGGCTACACCTTC
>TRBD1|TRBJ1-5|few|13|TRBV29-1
CSATTGVDQPQHF
TGCAGCGCTACGACAGGGGTCGATCAGCCCCAGCATTTT
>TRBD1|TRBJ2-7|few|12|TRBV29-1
CSVRGQGYEQYF
TGCAGCGTTCGTGGACAGGGTTACGAGCAGTACTTC
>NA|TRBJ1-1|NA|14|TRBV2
CAIVRRGLNTEAFF
TGTGCCATCGTCCGTAGAGGGTTGAACACTGAAGCTTTCTTT
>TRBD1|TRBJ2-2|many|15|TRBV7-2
CASSPDRGQTGELFF
TGTGCCAGCAGCCCTGACAGGGGTCAAACCGGGGAGCTGTTTTTT
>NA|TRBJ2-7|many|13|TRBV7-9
CASRAGLGWKQYF
TGTGCCAGCAGGGCCGGGTTGGGGTGGAAGCAGTACTTC
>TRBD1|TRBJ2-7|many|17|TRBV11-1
CASSFSPGQGKTGSQYF
TGTGCCAGCAGCTTTTCCCCGGGACAGGGTAAAACGGGATCGCAGTACTTC